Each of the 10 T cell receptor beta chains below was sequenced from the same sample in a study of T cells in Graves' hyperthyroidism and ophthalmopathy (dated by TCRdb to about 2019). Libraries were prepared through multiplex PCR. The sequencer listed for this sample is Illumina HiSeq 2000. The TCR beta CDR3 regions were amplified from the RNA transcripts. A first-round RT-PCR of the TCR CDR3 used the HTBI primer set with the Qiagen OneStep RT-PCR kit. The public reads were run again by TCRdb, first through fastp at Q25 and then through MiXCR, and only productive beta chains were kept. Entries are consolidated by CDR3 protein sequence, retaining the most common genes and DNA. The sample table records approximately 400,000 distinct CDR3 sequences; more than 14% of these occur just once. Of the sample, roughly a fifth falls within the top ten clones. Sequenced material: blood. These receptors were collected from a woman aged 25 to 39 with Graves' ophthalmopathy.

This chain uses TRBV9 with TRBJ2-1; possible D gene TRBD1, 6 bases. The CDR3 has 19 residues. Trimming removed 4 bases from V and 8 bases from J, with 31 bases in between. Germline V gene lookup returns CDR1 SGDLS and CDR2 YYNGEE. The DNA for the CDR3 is TGTGCCAGCAGCCTAACGACCACCACACAGGGTTCGGCCGGGTATGAGCAGTTCTTC. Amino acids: CASSLTTTTQGSAGYEQFF. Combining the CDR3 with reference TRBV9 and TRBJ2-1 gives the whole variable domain DSGVTQTPKHLITATGQRVTLRCSPRSGDLSVYWYQQSLDQGLQFLIQYYNGEERAKGNILERFSAQQFPDLHSELNLSSLELGDSALYFCASSLTTTTQGSAGYEQFFGPGTRLTVL.

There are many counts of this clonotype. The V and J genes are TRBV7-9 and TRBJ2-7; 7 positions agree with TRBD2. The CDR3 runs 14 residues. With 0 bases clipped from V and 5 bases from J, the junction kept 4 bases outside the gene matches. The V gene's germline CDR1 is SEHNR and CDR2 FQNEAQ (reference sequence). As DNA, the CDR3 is TGTGCCAGCAGCTTAGCTAGCGGGCTGGACGAGCAGTACTTC. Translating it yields CASSLASGLDEQYF.

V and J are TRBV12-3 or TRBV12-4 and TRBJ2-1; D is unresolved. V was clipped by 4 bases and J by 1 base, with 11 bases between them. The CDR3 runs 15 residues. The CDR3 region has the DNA TGTGCCAGCAGTTCCCGTCCCCCGTCCTACAATGAGCAGTTCTTC. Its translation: CASSSRPPSYNEQFF.

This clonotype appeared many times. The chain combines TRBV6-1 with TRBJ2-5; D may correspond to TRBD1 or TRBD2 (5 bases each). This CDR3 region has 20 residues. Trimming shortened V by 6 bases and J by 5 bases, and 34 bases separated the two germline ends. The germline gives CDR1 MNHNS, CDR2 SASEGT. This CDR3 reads CASSDSLVRGVRRTRETQYF. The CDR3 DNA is TGTGCCAGCAGCGATTCCTTGGTTCGAGGGGTTCGCCGCACAAGGGAGACCCAGTACTTC.

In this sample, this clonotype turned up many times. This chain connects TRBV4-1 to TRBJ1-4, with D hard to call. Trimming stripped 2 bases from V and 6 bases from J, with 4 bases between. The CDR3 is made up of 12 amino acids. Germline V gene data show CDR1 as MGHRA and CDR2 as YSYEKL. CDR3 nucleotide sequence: TGCGCCAGCAGCCAACCATATGAAAAACTGTTTTTT. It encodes CASSQPYEKLFF.

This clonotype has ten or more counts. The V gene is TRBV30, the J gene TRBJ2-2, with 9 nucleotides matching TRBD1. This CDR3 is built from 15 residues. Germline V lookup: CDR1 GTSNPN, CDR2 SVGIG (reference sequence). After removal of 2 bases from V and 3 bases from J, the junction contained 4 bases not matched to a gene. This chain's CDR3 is CAWSPGQGHTGELFF. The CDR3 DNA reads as TGTGCCTGGAGTCCTGGACAGGGGCACACCGGGGAGCTGTTTTTT.

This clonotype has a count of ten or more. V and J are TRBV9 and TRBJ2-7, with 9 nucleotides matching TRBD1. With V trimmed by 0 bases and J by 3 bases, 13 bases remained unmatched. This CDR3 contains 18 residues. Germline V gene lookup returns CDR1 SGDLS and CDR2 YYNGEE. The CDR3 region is CASSVAFPGDRVLYEQYF. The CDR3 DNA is TGTGCCAGCAGCGTAGCTTTTCCCGGGGACAGGGTTCTCTACGAGCAGTACTTC. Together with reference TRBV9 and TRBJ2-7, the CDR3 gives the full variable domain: DSGVTQTPKHLITATGQRVTLRCSPRSGDLSVYWYQQSLDQGLQFLIQYYNGEERAKGNILERFSAQQFPDLHSELNLSSLELGDSALYFCASSVAFPGDRVLYEQYFGPGTRLTVT.

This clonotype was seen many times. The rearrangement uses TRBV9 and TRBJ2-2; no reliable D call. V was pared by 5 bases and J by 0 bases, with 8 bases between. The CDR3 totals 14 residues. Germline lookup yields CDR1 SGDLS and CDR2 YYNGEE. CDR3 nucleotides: TGTGCCAGCAGGACCAGTGCGAACACCGGGGAGCTGTTTTTT. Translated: CASRTSANTGELFF.

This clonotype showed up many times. CDR3 sequence (DNA): TGTGCCAGCAGCTTGGGACAGGGGAGACAAGAGACCCAGTACTTC. Translated: CASSLGQGRQETQYF. V gene TRBV7-6 combines with J gene TRBJ2-5; 10 bases match TRBD1. J lost 2 bases, V lost 3 bases, and 3 bases had no gene match. CDR1 SGHVS and CDR2 FNYEAQ come from the germline V gene. CDR3 length: 15 residues.

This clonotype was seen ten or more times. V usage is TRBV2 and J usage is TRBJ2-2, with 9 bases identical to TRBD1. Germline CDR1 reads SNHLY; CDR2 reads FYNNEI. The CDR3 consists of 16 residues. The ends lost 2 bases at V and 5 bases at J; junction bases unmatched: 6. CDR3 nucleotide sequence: TGTGCCAGCAGTGAAAGGGGGACAGGGCGGACCGGGGAGCTGTTTTTT. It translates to CASSERGTGRTGELFF.